This is a list of T cell receptor beta chains from one sample in a study of blood T cell repertoires in COVID-19. Using immunoSEQ multiplex PCR, the repertoire was profiled, and TCRdb retains in-frame clones only, with some absent. In the table there are about 110,000 clones, 75% to 85% of which are singletons. Sequences were obtained from peripheral blood. The receptors were gathered from an older woman with acute or convalescent COVID-19. Both conserved end residues are part of each CDR3. The D gene is left open where the match is weak.

D,V,J,DNA,CDR3
TRBD1,TRBV5-1,TRBJ2-5,TGCGCCAGCAGCTTGGAAGGGACAGGGGGTAGTGCGGAGACCCAGTACTTC,CASSLEGTGGSAETQYF
-,TRBV7-9,TRBJ1-2,TGTGCCAGCAGCTTAGCCCGGACTGGAGGCTACACCTTC,CASSLARTGGYTF
TRBD2,TRBV5-1,TRBJ2-3,TGCGCCAGCAGCCAGCAGGCCAACCGGGGGGTAGATACGCAGTATTTT,CASSQQANRGVDTQYF
TRBD2,TRBV13,TRBJ2-1,TGTGCCAGCAGCTTAGAGCGGGGGCGAGAGCAGTTCTTC,CASSLERGREQFF
-,TRBV5-1,TRBJ1-3,TGCGCCAGCAGCTTGATGCCAGGGGGAAACACCATATATTTT,CASSLMPGGNTIYF
TRBD1,TRBV9,TRBJ1-5,TGTGCCAGCAGCCCCCGACAGGGGGGCATAGACAATCAGCCCCAGCATTTT,CASSPRQGGIDNQPQHF
-,TRBV5-1,TRBJ2-5,TGCGCCAGCAAGCTAGCTCATCAAGAGACCCAGTACTTC,CASKLAHQETQYF
-,TRBV7-6,TRBJ2-5,TGTGCCAGCAGCCACCCACAGGGGGGGGAGACCCAGTACTTC,CASSHPQGGETQYF
TRBD2,TRBV7-3,TRBJ2-3,TGTGCCAGCAGCCCAGCGCGGGGGGTAAGCACAGATACGCAGTATTTT,CASSPARGVSTDTQYF
-,TRBV29-1,TRBJ1-4,TGCAGCGTTTTGGGGAGAGAAAGGCCTAATGAAAAACTGTTTTTT,CSVLGRERPNEKLFF
TRBD2,TRBV30,TRBJ2-5,TGTGCCTGGAACAGGGCGGGAGGAGAGACCCAGTACTTC,CAWNRAGGETQYF